This T cell receptor beta chain was obtained from a study of blood T cell repertoires in COVID-19. Turning to the study itself: T cells, B-cell-depleted T cells, or PBMCs supplied cDNA or gDNA.

This clone was detected a few times. The CDR3 spans 15 residues. Deletions cut 6 bases from V and 9 bases from J, with 19 bases between. The V gene's germline CDR1 is SGHRS and CDR2 YFSETQ. Seattle's cohort entered during active infection and was followed longitudinally. Profiling relied on immunoSEQ multiplex PCR, and the TCRdb table lists in-frame clones only, not all of them. This sample has under 300,000 clones, with 90% found just once. Material: peripheral blood. The chain employs TRBV5-1 and TRBJ1-6; tentatively, D is TRBD1 (5 bases). The receptor's source is a woman in her fifties or sixties with COVID-19, enrolled during active disease. The CDR3 region has the DNA TGCGCCAGCACCCTTGGCGCGCAGGGAAGTTCACCCCTCCACTTT. Amino acids: CASTLGAQGSSPLHF.